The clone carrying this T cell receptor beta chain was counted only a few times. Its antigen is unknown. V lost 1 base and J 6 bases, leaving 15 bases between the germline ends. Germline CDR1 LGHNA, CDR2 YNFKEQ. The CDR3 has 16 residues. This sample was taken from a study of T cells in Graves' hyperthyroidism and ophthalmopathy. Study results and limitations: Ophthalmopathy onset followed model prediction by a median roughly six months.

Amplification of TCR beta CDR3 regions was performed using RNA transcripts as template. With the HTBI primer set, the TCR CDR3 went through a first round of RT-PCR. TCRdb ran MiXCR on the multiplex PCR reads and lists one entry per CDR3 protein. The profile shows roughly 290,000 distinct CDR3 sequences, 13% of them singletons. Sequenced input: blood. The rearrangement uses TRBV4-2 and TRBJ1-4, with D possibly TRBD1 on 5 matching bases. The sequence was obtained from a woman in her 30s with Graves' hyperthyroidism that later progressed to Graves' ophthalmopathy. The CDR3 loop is CASSQARGGMDEKLFF. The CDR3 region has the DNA TGTGCCAGCAGCCAAGCTCGGGGGGGTATGGATGAAAAACTGTTTTTT.